This T cell receptor (beta chain) stems from a study of blood T cell repertoires in COVID-19. About the study: COVID-19 samples from acute and convalescent phases originated in the United States, Italy and Spain.

Under the authors' procedure: By means of reference gene primer amplification, nucleated cell counts were estimated. Clones were sequenced by immunoSEQ multiplex PCR, and TCRdb holds only the in-frame ones, with some missing. V, J and clone size derive from that table, while D and trimming were established from the DNA sequence. The sample shows around 380,000 clones, 80% to 90% of them seen only once. Per germline, CDR1 MNHEY and CDR2 SMNVEV (reference sequence). This CDR3 has 16 amino acids. Trimming took 7 bases from V and 3 from J, leaving 21 bases between them. All enrollees were about 18 to 89 years old and from some 24 US areas. Cohorts were determined from participant-reported clinical history.

Sample: PBMCs or T cells enriched from blood (not recorded which). This clonotype was sampled from a man aged 30 to 39 who had recovered from COVID-19. V and J are TRBV27 and TRBJ1-1; D possibly corresponds to TRBD1 (5 bases). CDR3 residues: CASMAGTGGADTEAFF. DNA for the CDR3: TGTGCCAGCATGGCGGGGACCGGAGGAGCGGACACTGAAGCTTTCTTT.